This TCR beta chain is from a study of T cell changes during pregnancy in multiple sclerosis. Germline CDR1 reads MNHNS; CDR2 reads SASEGT. Between the trimmed V and J ends, which lost 6 bases and 4 bases, there was a span of 18 bases. The CDR3 loop spans 15 amino acids. Method: immunoSEQ multiplex PCR; TCRdb's copy keeps in-frame clones and lacks some. The sample yields 45,000 to 60,000 clones, 92% seen once. V and J are TRBV6-1 and TRBJ1-2, with a tentative D call TRBD1 (5 bases). The clonotype originates from a female donor with multiple sclerosis, enrolled in a pregnancy study. The sequencing used CD4+ T cells from peripheral blood mononuclear cells, collected in the second trimester of pregnancy. CDR3 protein: CASRPQGLAPYGYTF. CDR3 sequence (DNA): TGTGCCAGCAGACCTCAGGGACTAGCACCCTATGGCTACACCTTC.